This TCR beta chain derives from a study of brain metastases from non-small cell lung cancer (dated by TCRdb to between 2018 and 2021). In the study overall: The immune microenvironment of paired resected primary tumors and brain metastases from non-small-cell lung cancer patients was profiled.

To prepare the library, the immunoSEQ multiplex PCR assay was applied. Sequencing of the T-cell receptor beta chain repertoire was carried out together with a 770-gene immune expression panel. TCRdb holds this immuneACCESS table with in-frame rearrangements only. Some clones are missing; in checked studies, unresolved V genes explain under half, and the rest has no known cause. For this sample the table gives fewer than 2,000 clones, of which around nine tenths were detected only once. Of the sample, approximately 4.1% falls within the top ten clones. Of note for this clone: Its antigen is not yet known. The record has no base qualities; no much larger clone is one base away.

The CDR3 goes from the cysteine to the phenylalanine over 14 residues. The read is trimmed to its CDR3 DNA, 42 bases read in frame from base 1. Reading the germline V gene gives CDR1 MNHEY and CDR2 SVGAGI. V is cut back by 2 bases and J by 9 bases, with 7 bases in the junction unmatched. The cohort was made up of around 37 patients with surgically resected non-small-cell lung cancer, each of whom had both a primary tumor specimen and a brain metastasis specimen. The tumor specimens consisted of archival formalin-fixed, paraffin-embedded tissues. Study-wide findings and limitations: T-cell infiltration was lower in brain metastases than in primary tumors (P < 0.001). T-cell clones appeared expanded in approximately 61% of brain metastases relative to the matched primary tumors. Paired brain metastases and primary tumors largely shared TCR repertoires, although T-cell densities in the metastases were sparse.

Sequences were obtained from tissue from a brain metastasis. In the paper's terms, the cell subset or site label means: resected brain metastasis paired with primary lung tumor. This receptor was identified in a donor at least 40 years old with non-small cell lung cancer. The chain was built from TRBV6-5 and TRBJ2-1; 7 junctional bases match TRBD2. The CDR3 here reads CASSYVSGRGEQFF. The nucleotides are TGTGCCAGCAGTTACGTCTCGGGGAGGGGTGAGCAGTTCTTC.